Presented here are 25 T cell receptor beta chains from one specimen sequenced in a study of cytomegalovirus exposure and HLA in healthy donors (dated by TCRdb to the late 2010s). Receptors were amplified or captured by the immunoSEQ multiplex PCR assay. A mixture of 60 forward primers for TCR Vbeta segments and 13 reverse primers for TCR Jbeta segments was used in the multiplex PCR. The table comes from immuneACCESS by way of TCRdb, which keeps in-frame sequences with V and J called. Part of the clones is missing from these tables; in studies checked, under half for an unresolved V gene and the rest for unknown reasons. A total of some 57,000 clones appear in this sample, roughly 70% of them only once. In total, the top ten clones hold 15% to 20% of the sample. Input material: PBMCs. The receptor set was obtained from a woman aged 55-75 years in good health and CMV-seropositive.

The V gene is TRBV15, the J gene TRBJ2-1; D may be TRBD2 (6 bases). Germline values: CDR1 LNHNV, CDR2 YYDKDF (reference sequence). This CDR3 contains 18 residues. V lost 1 base and J lost 0, with 16 bases in between. The CDR3 loop reads CATSRGRVAASSYNEQFF. The CDR3 bases are TGTGCCACCAGCAGAGGGAGGGTCGCGGCGAGCTCCTACAATGAGCAGTTCTTC.

The chain couples TRBV7-2 to TRBJ2-7; TRBD1 might be the D (7 bases). CDR1 is SGHTA and CDR2 is FQGNSA in the germline V gene. V shed 6 bases and J shed 5 bases, with 26 bases lying between them. The CDR3 is 17 amino acids. The CDR3 region is CASRPPGATGAGNEQYF. As DNA, the CDR3 is TGTGCCAGCAGGCCCCCCGGGGCCACAGGGGCGGGGAACGAGCAGTACTTC.

This clone showed up just once. The rearrangement joins TRBV29-1 to TRBJ2-7, with 7 bases matching TRBD2. V lost 7 bases and J lost 1; bases outside the gene matches: 7. The CDR3 totals 13 residues. Germline CDR1 reads SQVTM; CDR2 reads ANQGSEA. DNA for the CDR3: TGCAGCGCCACGCCGGGGGGATCCTACGAGCAGTACTTC. Amino acid sequence: CSATPGGSYEQYF.

The CDR3 region is CASSKRGQEGRTDTQYF. The CDR3, as DNA: TGTGCCAGCAGCAAGAGGGGACAGGAAGGTCGCACAGATACGCAGTATTTT. The rearrangement links TRBV11-3 to TRBJ2-3, with TRBD1 identical over 8 bases. The length of the CDR3 is 17 residues. Germline CDR1 and CDR2: SGHNT and YENEEA. The junction had 11 bases not matched to a gene; V was cut back by 5 bases and J by 1 base. The whole variable domain, filled in from reference TRBV11-3 and TRBJ2-3, reads EAGVVQSPRYKIIEKKQPVAFWCNPISGHNTLYWYLQNLGQGPELLIRYENEEAVDDSQLPKDRFSAERLKGVDSTLKIQPAELGDSAVYLCASSKRGQEGRTDTQYFGPGTRLTVL.

This rearrangement joins TRBV30 to TRBJ2-3, with a possible D match to TRBD1 (6 bases). The ends were cut back, 3 bases at V and 2 bases at J, with 9 bases in the middle. The germline CDR1 and CDR2 sequences are GTSNPN and SVGIG (reference sequence). The CDR3 is made up of 13 amino acids. The CDR3 region is CAWSRTVTDTQYF. In DNA, the CDR3 is TGTGCCTGGAGCAGGACAGTCACAGATACGCAGTATTTT. The full variable domain, rest sourced from reference TRBV30 and TRBJ2-3, is SQTIHQWPATLVQPVGSPLSLECTVEGTSNPNLYWYRQAAGRGLQLLFYSVGIGQISSEVPQNLSASRPQDRQFILSSKKLLLSDSGFYLCAWSRTVTDTQYFGPGTRLTVL.

Only one count was recorded for this clone. The chain employs TRBV4-1 and TRBJ1-2; weak D call: TRBD1 (5 bases). Germline V CDR1 and CDR2: MGHRA, YSYEKL. The CDR3 is 12 amino acids. V shed 3 bases and J shed 8 bases, with 10 bases lying between them. CDR3 sequence: CASSQQGGGYTF. Written as DNA, the CDR3 is TGCGCCAGCAGCCAGCAGGGAGGAGGCTACACCTTC.

This clone came up once. The chain has TRBV7-9 and TRBJ2-3, with D hard to call. Germline V gene lookup returns CDR1 SEHNR and CDR2 FQNEAQ (reference sequence). This CDR3 is built from 15 residues. V was pared by 4 bases and J by 1 base, with 12 bases between. The DNA of the CDR3 is TGTGCCAGCAGCTCCCCCGGTCGGGGCACAGATACGCAGTATTTT. Translation: CASSSPGRGTDTQYF. The full variable domain, its missing parts supplied by reference TRBV7-9 and TRBJ2-3, is DTGVSQNPRHKITKRGQNVTFRCDPISEHNRLYWYRQTLGQGPEFLTYFQNEAQLEKSRLLSDRFSAERPKGSFSTLEIQRTEQGDSAMYLCASSSPGRGTDTQYFGPGTRLTVL.

About this clone itself: Other nucleotide sequences in the sample specify the same CDR3. The chain recombines TRBV19 with TRBJ1-3; D gene unclear. CDR3 length: 14 amino acids. Germline V gene lookup returns CDR1 LNHDA and CDR2 SQIVND (reference sequence). The V and J ends lost 0 bases and 0 bases respectively, with 3 bases between them. CDR3 protein: CASSIDSSGNTIYF. In DNA form, the CDR3 reads TGTGCCAGTAGTATAGACAGCTCTGGAAACACCATATATTTT.

In DNA form, the CDR3 reads TGTGCCAGCAGCTGGGGCCCCATTAGGGACACTGAAGCTTTCTTT. This encodes CASSWGPIRDTEAFF. V usage is TRBV7-2 and J usage is TRBJ1-1, with a weak D call TRBD1 (5 bases). V was pared by 4 bases and J by 3 bases, with 15 bases between. The germline V gene encodes CDR1 SGHTA and CDR2 FQGNSA. The CDR3 has 15 residues.

Only one count was recorded for this clone. The V and J genes are TRBV4-1 and TRBJ2-1; TRBD2 might be the D (5 bases). The V and J ends lost 1 base and 9 bases respectively, with 13 bases between them. Germline-derived CDR1 and CDR2 are MGHRA and YSYEKL. This CDR3 has 14 amino acids. DNA for the CDR3: TGCGCCAGCAGCCAAGTAATAGCGCTTGGTGAGCAGTTCTTC. Its translation is CASSQVIALGEQFF.

The V call is TRBV6-1, the J call TRBJ2-1, with TRBD1 as a possible D gene (6 bases). Germline V gives CDR1 MNHNS, CDR2 SASEGT. The CDR3 extends over 12 amino acids. Trimming removed 5 bases at V and 8 bases at J, with 10 bases between. CDR3 region: CASSKPGDEQFF. The CDR3 DNA is TGTGCCAGCAGTAAACCAGGGGATGAGCAGTTCTTC.

The gene calls are TRBV18 and TRBJ2-7; 7 positions match TRBD1. Germline V gene sequence: CDR1 KGHSH, CDR2 LQKENI. This CDR3 is built from 14 residues. The V segment lost 3 bases and the J segment 1 base; nucleotides outside the gene matches: 3. In DNA form, the CDR3 reads TGTGCCAGCTCACCCCCGGGACAGTCCTACGAGCAGTACTTC. Translating gives CASSPPGQSYEQYF.

The rearrangement links TRBV4-1 to TRBJ2-3, with D perhaps matching TRBD2 (5 bases). In germline, CDR1 is MGHRA, CDR2 YSYEKL. V gave up 0 bases and J gave up 4 bases, with 20 bases separating them. The CDR3 is 18 residues long. The CDR3 bases are TGCGCCAGCAGCCAAGATGGCGGGTACACCGCTGGGGCAGATACGCAGTATTTT. Translating it yields CASSQDGGYTAGADTQYF.

This chain connects TRBV5-7 to TRBJ1-1; TRBD1 is a possible D gene (5 bases). TRBV5-7 is filed as an ORF, its function uncertain. The V end was cut by 4 bases, the J end by 0 bases, with 10 bases between. CDR3 size: 14 residues. The DNA of the CDR3 is TGTGCCAGCAGCCGAACGGGGGTGAACACTGAAGCTTTCTTT. Encoded protein: CASSRTGVNTEAFF.

This sequence joins TRBV5-8 and TRBJ1-5; TRBD1 might be the D (6 bases). The germline gives CDR1 SGHTS, CDR2 YDEGEE. This CDR3 region has 16 residues. Trimming stripped 0 bases from V and 0 bases from J, with 10 bases between. The CDR3 is CASSLGTGTSNQPQHF. Written as DNA, the CDR3 is TGTGCCAGCAGCTTGGGAACAGGGACTAGCAATCAGCCCCAGCATTTT.

The table lists this clone with a count of one. This chain uses TRBV6-6 with TRBJ2-3; D perhaps matches TRBD1 (6 bases). The germline gives CDR1 MNHNY, CDR2 SVGAGI (reference sequence). The V and J ends lost 6 bases and 6 bases respectively, with 16 bases between them. This CDR3 comprises 14 residues. The DNA for the CDR3 is TGTGCCAGCAGAAAACAGGGAGCATATGATACGCAGTATTTT. It yields the protein CASRKQGAYDTQYF.

V gene TRBV7-6 combines with J gene TRBJ2-7; TRBD1 is a possible D gene (5 bases). V was pared by 5 bases and J by 4 bases, with 9 bases between. The germline V gene encodes CDR1 SGHVS and CDR2 FNYEAQ. CDR3 length: 12 amino acids. The CDR3, as DNA: TGTGCCAGCAGCATCCAGGGTTACGAGCAGTACTTC. Encoded protein: CASSIQGYEQYF.

The chain is built from TRBV4-3 and TRBJ2-7; D unclear. With 0 bases removed from V and 0 bases from J, the gap between germline ends came to 9 bases. CDR1 LGHNA and CDR2 YSLEER come from the germline V gene. The length of the CDR3 is 15 residues. The chain's CDR3 is CASSQDLALSYEQYF. DNA for the CDR3: TGCGCCAGCAGCCAAGATTTGGCCCTCTCCTACGAGCAGTACTTC.

This clone has more than one count but fewer than ten. The chain links TRBV5-6 to TRBJ1-1; D is perhaps TRBD1 (6 bases). In germline, CDR1 is SGHDT, CDR2 YYEEEE. Trimming took 6 bases from V and 6 from J, leaving 30 bases between them. This CDR3 is built from 18 residues. The chain's CDR3 is CASIRGPSNGGRVAEAFF. CDR3 nucleotides: TGTGCCAGCATCCGGGGCCCATCGAACGGGGGGCGTGTGGCTGAAGCTTTCTTT.

Only a few counts were recorded for this clone. The chain recombines TRBV30 with TRBJ2-3; D not certain. V lost 2 bases, J lost 4 bases, and 10 bases lay in between. The CDR3 consists of 13 residues. The germline gives CDR1 GTSNPN, CDR2 SVGIG (reference sequence). The CDR3 here is CAWSQREADTQYF. DNA of the CDR3: TGTGCCTGGAGTCAGCGAGAGGCAGATACGCAGTATTTT.

This clone was observed a handful of times. Distinct nucleotide sequences in the sample also encode this CDR3. The rearrangement uses TRBV18 and TRBJ1-4, with 7 bases matching TRBD1. After removal of 2 bases from V and 6 bases from J, the junction contained 3 bases not matched to a gene. Germline lookup yields CDR1 KGHSH and CDR2 LQKENI. The CDR3 totals 14 residues. The CDR3 spells CASSPRGQDEKLFF. CDR3 coding DNA: TGTGCCAGCTCACCAAGGGGGCAGGATGAAAAACTGTTTTTT.

This rearrangement joins TRBV7-9 to TRBJ2-5, with TRBD1 as a possible D gene (6 bases). V lost 5 bases, J lost 2 bases, and 18 bases lay in between. This CDR3 has 16 residues. Germline V CDR1 and CDR2: SEHNR, FQNEAQ (reference sequence). CDR3 in amino acids: CASSPPPRTAQETQYF. In nucleotides, the CDR3 is TGTGCCAGCAGCCCACCCCCCCGGACAGCTCAAGAGACCCAGTACTTC.

In this sample, this clone turned up a few times. The V and J genes are TRBV28 and TRBJ1-1; a weak D match, TRBD1 (5 bases). The CDR3 consists of 14 residues. CDR1 MDHEN and CDR2 SYDVKM come from the germline V gene. V lost 1 base and J lost 7, with 13 bases in between. The CDR3, as DNA: TGTGCCAGCAGTTTATCCCACGTACAGGTTGAAGCTTTCTTT. Its translation is CASSLSHVQVEAFF.

The chain employs TRBV2 and TRBJ2-3; TRBD2 matches 10 bases. The CDR3 covers 14 residues. CDR1 and CDR2 (germline): SNHLY, FYNNEI. After removal of 6 bases from V and 8 bases from J, the junction contained 8 bases not matched to a gene. CDR3 DNA sequence: TGTGCCAGCAGGGAGCTAGCGGGGGCGGGTACGCAGTATTTT. Its protein product is CASRELAGAGTQYF.

The rearrangement joins TRBV5-4 to TRBJ1-2; D gene unclear. This CDR3 is built from 14 residues. V lost 3 bases and J lost 3, with 12 bases in between. Germline loops: CDR1 SGHNT, CDR2 YYREEE (reference sequence). CDR3: CASSSRTGDYGYTF. In DNA form, the CDR3 reads TGTGCCAGCAGCTCAAGGACGGGAGACTATGGCTACACCTTC. The full variable domain, in which reference TRBV5-4 and TRBJ1-2 provide the parts outside the CDR3, is ETGVTQSPTHLIKTRGQQVTLRCSSQSGHNTVSWYQQALGQGPQFIFQYYREEENGRGNFPPRFSGLQFPNYSSELNVNALELDDSALYLCASSSRTGDYGYTFGSGTRLTVV.